One and the same sample provided the 14 T cell receptor beta chains below, sequenced in a study of cytomegalovirus exposure and HLA in healthy donors. Both 60 Vbeta primers and 13 Jbeta primers went into the PCR. Sequencing was performed with immunoSEQ multiplex PCR; in TCRdb, only in-frame clones are kept and a portion is missing. The sample includes about 170,000 clones, 71% of them seen just once. The sequenced material came from PBMCs. The receptors derive from a girl aged 10-17 years in good health and CMV-seronegative.

The rearrangement joins TRBV15 to TRBJ1-3, with 7 bases matching TRBD1. The J segment lost 0 bases and the V segment lost 9 bases, leaving 8 bases of the junction unmatched. The CDR3 is 15 amino acids. Germline CDR1 reads LNHNV; CDR2 reads YYDKDF (reference sequence). The CDR3 region is CATIGDRTSGNTIYF. DNA of the CDR3: TGTGCCACGATTGGGGACAGAACCTCTGGAAACACCATATATTTT.

The V and J genes are TRBV7-9 and TRBJ2-7; the match to TRBD2 covers 11 bases. The CDR3 covers 15 residues. Germline CDR1 is SEHNR and CDR2 is FQNEAQ (reference sequence). V shed 3 bases and J 2 bases; nucleotides not matched to a gene: 3. For the CDR3, the DNA is TGTGCCAGCAGCTTCGGGACTAGCGGACCCTACGAGCAGTACTTC. Its protein is CASSFGTSGPYEQYF.

The J gene is TRBJ1-5, the V gene TRBV15, with a possible D match to TRBD1 (5 bases). CDR1 LNHNV and CDR2 YYDKDF come from the germline V gene (reference sequence). V gave up 7 bases and J gave up 5 bases, with 15 bases separating them. The CDR3 runs to 14 residues. CDR3 sequence reads: CATNPGSGDQPQHF. DNA of the CDR3: TGTGCCACCAACCCTGGTTCGGGGGATCAGCCCCAGCATTTT.

The rearrangement uses TRBV5-1 and TRBJ2-5, with 13 bases fitting TRBD2. After removal of 4 bases from V and 5 bases from J, the junction contained 5 bases not matched to a gene. The CDR3 consists of 15 residues. Germline V gene data show CDR1 as SGHRS and CDR2 as YFSETQ. The CDR3 spells CASSPGLAGVETQYF. CDR3 DNA sequence: TGCGCCAGCAGCCCAGGACTAGCGGGGGTGGAGACCCAGTACTTC.

This clone was seen only a few times. The V gene is TRBV18, the J gene TRBJ2-6, with D possibly being TRBD1 (5 bases). Trimming pared 5 bases from V and 2 bases from J, leaving 13 bases between. Germline loops: CDR1 KGHSH, CDR2 LQKENI. This CDR3 contains 16 residues. CDR3 sequence reads: CASSSGRVPGANVLTF. The CDR3 nucleotides are TGTGCCAGCTCATCAGGCAGGGTTCCTGGGGCCAACGTCCTGACTTTC.

This clone was seen more than once but under ten times. A read error is likely here: a far larger clone is one base away. This sequence joins TRBV7-6 and TRBJ1-2; a possible D gene is TRBD1 (6 bases). In germline, CDR1 is SGHVS, CDR2 FNYEAQ. This CDR3 has 13 residues. The CDR3 region is CASSFARGVGYNF. DNA of the CDR3: TGTGCCAGCAGCTTCGCCAGGGGAGTAGGCTACAACTTC.

The chain joins TRBV5-6 to TRBJ2-2; 9 positions match TRBD2. The J segment lost 3 bases and the V segment lost 4 bases, leaving 7 bases of the junction unmatched. The CDR3 extends over 16 amino acids. CDR1 is SGHDT and CDR2 is YYEEEE in the germline V gene. The CDR3 coding sequence is TGTGCCAGCAGCCCCAGAACTAGCGGGTACACCGGGGAGCTGTTTTTT. This sequence encodes CASSPRTSGYTGELFF.

The chain couples TRBV15 to TRBJ2-3, with TRBD1 identical over 8 bases. V lost 5 bases to trimming and J lost 6 bases; unmatched junction nucleotides: 13. The CDR3 runs 16 residues. Germline CDR1 reads LNHNV; CDR2 reads YYDKDF (reference sequence). In DNA form, the CDR3 reads TGTGCCACCAGCTATTTCCAACAGGGGGTCCCCGATACGCAGTATTTT. This sequence encodes CATSYFQQGVPDTQYF.

The rearrangement links TRBV27 to TRBJ2-1, with a tentative D call TRBD1 (6 bases). The CDR3 extends over 15 amino acids. V gave up 7 bases and J gave up 5 bases, with 18 bases separating them. The germline CDR1 and CDR2 sequences are MNHEY and SMNVEV (reference sequence). The CDR3 DNA reads TGTGCCAGCAAGGGCCTACAGGGTCACCACAATGAGCAGTTCTTC. This translates into CASKGLQGHHNEQFF.

CDR3 nucleotides: TGCAGTGCCTACGATGGTAGTTTGGCTTTCTTT. It yields the protein CSAYDGSLAFF. The chain employs TRBV20-1 and TRBJ1-1; D is unclear. This CDR3 contains 11 residues. Germline V gene data show CDR1 as DFQATT and CDR2 as SNEGSKA (reference sequence). Trimming took 6 bases from V and 11 from J, leaving 16 bases between them.

The chain links TRBV5-1 to TRBJ2-5; TRBD1 matches at 8 bases. The CDR3 loop spans 16 amino acids. J was trimmed by 7 bases and V by 4 bases; bases with no gene match: 15. In germline, CDR1 is SGHRS, CDR2 YFSETQ. The CDR3 DNA is TGCGCCAGCAGCCCCGGACAGGGCTCTCCCGAAGGGACCCAGTACTTC. Protein product: CASSPGQGSPEGTQYF.

This clone was observed a handful of times. The chain combines TRBV2 with TRBJ1-6; no firm D call. The CDR3 length is 15 residues. The germline CDR1 and CDR2 sequences are SNHLY and FYNNEI. The V and J ends lost 0 bases and 9 bases respectively, with 12 bases between them. The CDR3 sequence is CASSEARVVGSPLHF. The CDR3 DNA reads as TGTGCCAGCAGTGAAGCGCGGGTAGTCGGTTCACCCCTCCACTTT. Drawing the rest from reference TRBV2 and TRBJ1-6, the complete variable domain is EPEVTQTPSHQVTQMGQEVILRCVPISNHLYFYWYRQILGQKVEFLVSFYNNEISEKSEIFDDQFSVERPDGSNFTLKIRSTKLEDSAMYFCASSEARVVGSPLHFGNGTRLTVT.

The chain carries TRBV27 and TRBJ1-2, with a weak D call TRBD1 (6 bases). CDR1 and CDR2 (germline): MNHEY, SMNVEV (reference sequence). The CDR3 totals 14 residues. Trimming took off 4 bases at V and 5 bases at J, with 14 bases between the two ends. In nucleotides, the CDR3 is TGTGCCAGCAGTTACGTTAGCAGGGGATATGGCTACACCTTC. Its protein product is CASSYVSRGYGYTF.

The gene calls are TRBV25-1 and TRBJ2-2; TRBD1 agrees at 8 bases. The J segment lost 1 base and the V segment lost 2 bases, leaving 6 bases of the junction unmatched. The CDR3 is made up of 17 amino acids. From germline, CDR1 is MGHDK and CDR2 SYGVNS. The CDR3 nucleotides read TGTGCCAGCAGTGAACCCGACAGGGGAGGGAACACCGGGGAGCTGTTTTTT. It codes for CASSEPDRGGNTGELFF.